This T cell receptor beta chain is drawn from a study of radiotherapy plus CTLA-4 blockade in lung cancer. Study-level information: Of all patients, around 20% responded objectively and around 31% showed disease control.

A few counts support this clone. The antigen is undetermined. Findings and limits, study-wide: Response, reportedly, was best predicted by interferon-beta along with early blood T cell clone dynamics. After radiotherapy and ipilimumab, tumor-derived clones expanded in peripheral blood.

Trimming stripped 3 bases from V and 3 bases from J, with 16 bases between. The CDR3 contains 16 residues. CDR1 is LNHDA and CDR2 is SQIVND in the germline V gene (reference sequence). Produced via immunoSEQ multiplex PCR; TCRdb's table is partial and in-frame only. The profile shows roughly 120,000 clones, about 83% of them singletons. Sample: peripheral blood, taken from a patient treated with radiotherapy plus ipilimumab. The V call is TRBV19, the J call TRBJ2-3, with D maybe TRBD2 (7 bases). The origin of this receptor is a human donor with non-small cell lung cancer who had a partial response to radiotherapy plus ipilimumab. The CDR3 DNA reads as TGTGCCAGTAGTATTCTCGGACTAGGGGGGACAGATACGCAGTATTTT. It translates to CASSILGLGGTDTQYF.